Each of the 31 T cell receptor beta chains below was sequenced from the same sample in a study of regulatory T cells in long-lasting Graves disease (dated by TCRdb to about 2021). Libraries were made using multiplex PCR. Data came from an Illumina HiSeq 4000. To build TCR beta libraries, CDR3 regions were amplified by Arm-PCR using iRepertoire HTBI primers. TCRdb cleaned the public reads at Q25 with fastp, built clones with MiXCR and kept in-frame beta chains. Each CDR3 protein gets just one entry, which takes the most common genes and DNA from the rows behind it. In all, the sample holds roughly 350,000 distinct CDR3 sequences, and 16% of those were seen once. The top ten clones comprise just over 20% of the sample. What this sample's time point label stands for: newly diagnosed GD, antithyroid drugs for less than 3 months. For both TCR sequencing and RNA sequencing, RNA was extracted from PBMCs using TRIzol.

These data also featured in a second study, about T cells in Graves' hyperthyroidism and ophthalmopathy.

The source material was peripheral blood mononuclear cells (PBMCs), sampled at new diagnosis, from a patient treated with antithyroid drugs. These receptors all come from a woman between 18 and 29 years old with Graves disease. Donor details come from another sample of the same person, matched by shared clones.

Ten or more counts support this clonotype. V is TRBV20-1 and J is TRBJ2-1; 7 bases line up with TRBD2. This CDR3 is built from 15 residues. J was trimmed by 0 bases and V by 4 bases; bases with no gene match: 6. CDR1 and CDR2 (germline): DFQATT, SNEGSKA (reference sequence). The CDR3 reads CSATSSGTSYNEQFF. The CDR3 DNA sequence: TGCAGTGCTACCTCTAGCGGAACCTCCTACAATGAGCAGTTCTTC.

CDR3 residues: CASSDGLARTSYNEQFF. The CDR3, as DNA: TGTGCCAGCAGTGATGGCCTAGCCCGAACTTCCTACAATGAGCAGTTCTTC. This chain links TRBV6-2 or TRBV6-3 with TRBJ2-1; a weak D match, TRBD2 (5 bases). Trimming stripped 5 bases from V and 1 base from J, with 18 bases between. The CDR3 covers 17 residues. Germline V gene data show CDR1 as MNHEY and CDR2 as SVGEGT.

The rearrangement joins TRBV29-1 to TRBJ2-7; 8 bases fit TRBD2. Germline V gene data show CDR1 as SQVTM and CDR2 as ANQGSEA. V gave up 1 base and J gave up 1 base; unmatched junction bases: 6. This CDR3 region has 15 residues. CDR3 residues: CSVEGRGGQSYEQYF. The CDR3 DNA sequence: TGCAGCGTTGAAGGACGGGGGGGGCAGTCCTACGAGCAGTACTTC.

This clonotype has a count of ten or more. This chain joins TRBV6-2 or TRBV6-3 and TRBJ2-3, with 12 bases identical to TRBD2. V was clipped by 2 bases and J by 0 bases; unmatched bases: 0. CDR3 length: 16 residues. Looked up from germline, CDR1 is MNHEY and CDR2 is SVGEGT. CDR3 in DNA: TGTGCCAGCAGTTACGGGACTAGCGGGAGCACAGATACGCAGTATTTT. It yields the protein CASSYGTSGSTDTQYF.

This clonotype came up many times. The chain combines TRBV20-1 with TRBJ2-1, with D possibly TRBD2 on 6 matching bases. The CDR3 is 14 residues long. The germline V gene has CDR1 DFQATT and CDR2 SNEGSKA (reference sequence). V gave up 4 bases and J gave up 6 bases, with 16 bases separating them. The CDR3: CSATGVGARNEQFF. CDR3 sequence (DNA): TGCAGTGCTACGGGGGTTGGGGCACGCAATGAGCAGTTCTTC.

The genes are TRBV9 and TRBJ1-1; tentative D call: TRBD1 (5 bases). V was cut by 4 bases and J by 7 bases, with 11 bases left in between. This CDR3 has 12 residues. CDR1 and CDR2 from the germline V gene are SGDLS and YYNGEE. The CDR3 DNA reads as TGTGCCAGCAGCCTAGACCAGGGTGAAGCTTTCTTT. Its protein product is CASSLDQGEAFF.

J is TRBJ1-2 and V is TRBV29-1; no clear D gene. The germline V and J ends were trimmed by 6 bases and 6 bases, with 2 bases remaining between them. The CDR3 has 8 residues. Germline V gene data show CDR1 as SQVTM and CDR2 as ANQGSEA. CDR3 loop: CSVDGYTF. DNA of the CDR3: TGCAGCGTAGATGGCTACACCTTC.

Of note for this clonotype: With only one base between it and a far larger clone, this is likely a read error. The rearrangement links TRBV6-2 or TRBV6-3 to TRBJ2-7, with 9 nucleotides matching TRBD1. This CDR3 spans 16 amino acids. Germline V lookup: CDR1 MNHEY, CDR2 SVGEGT. The CDR3 loop reads CASRGSGTGPSYERYF. The CDR3 DNA follows: TGTGCCAGCAGGGGATCCGGGACAGGGCCTTCCTACGAGCGGTACTTC.

This clonotype was seen at least ten times. The chain carries TRBV5-1 and TRBJ2-5, with D perhaps matching TRBD2 (6 bases). V was pared by 2 bases and J by 5 bases, with 13 bases between. Germline CDR1 reads SGHRS; CDR2 reads YFSETQ. This CDR3 region has 14 residues. For the CDR3, the DNA is TGCGCCAGCAGCTTCGGGACTGCGGGGGAGACCCAGTACTTC. This gives the protein CASSFGTAGETQYF.

This clonotype was observed many times. Germline and junction disagree at one end, which may indicate a read error. The V and J genes are TRBV5-1 and TRBJ2-3, with D tentatively TRBD2 (5 bases). The V gene's germline CDR1 is SGHRS and CDR2 YFSETQ. This CDR3 region has 13 residues. Written as DNA, the CDR3 is TGTGCCAGCAGCTACCGGGAAACAGATACGCAGTATTTT. Amino acids: CASSYRETDTQYF.

The chain joins TRBV6-2 or TRBV6-3 to TRBJ1-5; the D is unclear. Germline values: CDR1 MNHEY, CDR2 SVGEGT. V was shortened by 2 bases and J by 0 bases, with 8 bases between the two germline ends. The CDR3 sequence is 15 residues long. The CDR3 DNA follows: TGTGCCAGCAGTTACAACGGGGATAGCAATCAGCCCCAGCATTTT. Translation gives CASSYNGDSNQPQHF.

CDR3 residues: CASSQSQGLGDSPLHF. The CDR3 DNA follows: TGTGCCAGCAGCCAAAGTCAGGGCCTAGGTGATTCACCCCTCCACTTT. V usage is TRBV4-2 and J usage is TRBJ1-6; D is perhaps TRBD1 (5 bases). Trimming removed 2 bases from V and 8 bases from J, with 16 bases in between. CDR1 is LGHNA, CDR2 YNFKEQ, per germline. This CDR3 region has 16 residues.

This clonotype showed up many times. J is TRBJ2-1 and V is TRBV20-1; 8 bases line up with TRBD2. The CDR3 is 15 amino acids. With V trimmed by 4 bases and J by 2 bases, 7 bases remained unmatched. Germline CDR1 reads DFQATT; CDR2 reads SNEGSKA (reference sequence). This chain's CDR3 is CSATHGSGTYNEQFF. For the CDR3, the DNA is TGCAGTGCTACTCATGGTAGCGGGACCTACAATGAGCAGTTCTTC.

About this clonotype: A much larger clone differs from this one at a single base, so this may be a read error. The rearrangement uses TRBV11-2 and TRBJ2-5; possibly TRBD2 for D (5 bases). The CDR3 runs 16 residues. CDR1 SGHAT and CDR2 FQNNGV come from the germline V gene. CDR3 sequence reads: CASSLYPVGLEETQDF. The CDR3 DNA sequence: TGTGCCAGCAGCTTATACCCGGTCGGACTTGAAGAGACCCAGGACTTC.

This clonotype was seen many times. This chain links TRBV9 with TRBJ2-3, with 8 positions matching TRBD2. CDR1 is SGDLS, CDR2 YYNGEE, per germline. The CDR3 runs to 15 residues. With V trimmed by 2 bases and J by 2 bases, 4 bases remained unmatched. The CDR3 sequence: CASSVVAGPTDTQYF. The CDR3, as DNA: TGTGCCAGCAGCGTTGTAGCGGGACCCACAGATACGCAGTATTTT.

V gene TRBV20-1 combines with J gene TRBJ2-7; D might be TRBD2 (5 bases). Trimming stripped 3 bases from V and 7 bases from J, with 19 bases between. Germline CDR1 and CDR2: DFQATT and SNEGSKA (reference sequence). There are 14 residues in the CDR3. The CDR3 is CSARGRMASDEQYF. The CDR3 DNA follows: TGCAGTGCTAGGGGGAGAATGGCGTCGGATGAGCAGTACTTC.

As to this clonotype: One base away lies a much larger clone, so this may be a sequencing read error. The chain uses TRBV7-9 and TRBJ1-2; a possible D gene is TRBD1 (5 bases). This CDR3 is built from 15 residues. Germline V lookup: CDR1 SEHNR, CDR2 FQNEAQ (reference sequence). Written as DNA, the CDR3 is TGTGCCAGCAGCTTAGCGGCCAGACAGATTTATGGCCACACCTTC. Translated, it gives CASSLAARQIYGHTF.

In this sample, this clonotype turned up many times. The genes are TRBV20-1 and TRBJ1-1, with D unresolved. Germline values: CDR1 DFQATT, CDR2 SNEGSKA (reference sequence). With 6 bases removed from V and 1 base from J, the gap between germline ends came to 12 bases. There are 13 residues in the CDR3. For the CDR3, the DNA is TGCAGTGCCGGTCGGGGAAAGAACACTGAAGCTTTCTTT. Amino acid sequence: CSAGRGKNTEAFF.

In this sample, this clonotype turned up a few times. The genes are TRBV5-6 and TRBJ2-7; TRBD2 matches at 12 bases. Trimming cost V 4 bases and J 4 bases; bases outside gene matches: 6. Germline assignment: CDR1 SGHDT and CDR2 YYEEEE. The length of the CDR3 is 15 residues. CDR3 bases: TGTGCCAGCAGCCGATCTAGCGGGGGGGCGTACGAGCAGTACTTC. Translated, it gives CASSRSSGGAYEQYF.

This clonotype was counted ten times or more. The V gene is TRBV12-3 or TRBV12-4, the J gene TRBJ2-5, with 9 bases fitting TRBD2. After removal of 8 bases from V and 2 bases from J, the junction contained 9 bases not matched to a gene. This CDR3 has 15 amino acids. Here the CDR3 reads CASRSGGTSQETQYF. In DNA, the CDR3 is TGTGCCAGCCGGAGCGGGGGGACTTCACAAGAGACCCAGTACTTC.

The sample holds many counts of this clonotype. The CDR3 nucleotides read TGTGCCAGCAGAGTGGGGACTAGCGTACTGTACGAGCAGTACTTC. This sequence encodes CASRVGTSVLYEQYF. The chain combines TRBV12-3 or TRBV12-4 with TRBJ2-7, with 10 bases matching TRBD2. The CDR3 sequence is 15 residues long. The trim removed 6 bases at V and 4 bases at J, leaving 9 bases unmatched.

The rearrangement joins TRBV20-1 to TRBJ1-1; D not certain. V lost 1 base and J lost 1, with 22 bases in between. Germline values: CDR1 DFQATT, CDR2 SNEGSKA (reference sequence). The CDR3 consists of 18 residues. The CDR3 loop reads CSARASIIRAWENTEAFF. The CDR3 DNA is TGCAGTGCTAGAGCCTCAATCATTCGGGCCTGGGAGAACACTGAAGCTTTCTTT.

Ten or more counts support this clonotype. The chain is built from TRBV18 and TRBJ1-2; TRBD1 matches 7 bases. J was trimmed by 5 bases and V by 3 bases; bases with no gene match: 3. This CDR3 comprises 13 residues. Looked up from germline, CDR1 is KGHSH and CDR2 is LQKENI. The CDR3 DNA reads as TGTGCCAGCTCACCGGACAGGACATATGGCTACACCTTC. Translated: CASSPDRTYGYTF.

This CDR3 is CAISEDGTANTEAFF. The CDR3, as DNA: TGTGCCATCAGTGAAGACGGGACGGCGAACACTGAAGCTTTCTTT. The rearrangement uses TRBV10-3 and TRBJ1-1, with D perhaps matching TRBD1 (5 bases). Looked up from germline, CDR1 is ENHRY and CDR2 is SYGVKD. V was cut by 3 bases and J by 1 base, with 12 bases left in between. This CDR3 region has 15 residues.

Comments on this clonotype: A much larger clone differs by one base, so this may be a read error. J is TRBJ1-1 and V is TRBV6-2 or TRBV6-3; D unclear. CDR1 and CDR2 from the germline V gene are MNHEY and SVGEGT. There are 10 residues in the CDR3. CDR3 loop: CASFRTEALF. Written as DNA, the CDR3 is TGTGCCAGCTTCAGGACTGAAGCTCTCTTT.

This clonotype was seen a few times. V gene TRBV30 combines with J gene TRBJ1-6, with 11 bases that match TRBD1. The CDR3 is made up of 13 amino acids. The V segment lost 3 bases and the J segment 10 bases; nucleotides outside the gene matches: 2. Per the germline V gene, CDR1 is GTSNPN and CDR2 is SVGIG (reference sequence). CDR3 sequence reads: CAWRGQGGSPLHF. The CDR3, as DNA: TGTGCCTGGAGGGGACAGGGGGGATCACCCCTCCACTTT.

Many counts were recorded for this clonotype. The chain recombines TRBV2 with TRBJ2-1; perhaps D is TRBD1 or TRBD2 (6 bases each). Trimming left V 8 bases short and J 7 bases short, with 18 bases between. The germline CDR1 and CDR2 sequences are SNHLY and FYNNEI. The CDR3 contains 14 residues. This CDR3 is CASRRRGESNEQFF. CDR3 nucleotide sequence: TGTGCCAGCCGCCGGAGGGGGGAATCGAATGAGCAGTTCTTC.

A note on this clonotype: This likely traces to a read error, being one base from a far larger clone. The chain links TRBV7-4 to TRBJ2-1; the D gene is possibly TRBD2 (10 bases). This CDR3 is built from 20 residues. Germline V lookup: CDR1 SGHVT, CDR2 SQSDAQ. The ends were cut back, 4 bases at V and 10 bases at J, with 35 bases in the middle. The CDR3 here is CASSWCRDRDTLSGRSEQFF. DNA for the CDR3: TGTGCCAGCAGCTGGTGCCGGGACAGGGACACCCTTAGCGGGAGGTCCGAGCAGTTCTTC.

In this sample, this clonotype turned up a few times. V gene TRBV7-2 combines with J gene TRBJ1-3, with a tentative D call TRBD1 (5 bases). The CDR3 runs 15 residues. CDR1 is SGHTA and CDR2 is FQGNSA in the germline V gene. Trimming cost V 1 base and J 4 bases, with 11 bases left between them. This CDR3 reads CASSLGGGLGNTIYF. The CDR3 nucleotides are TGTGCCAGCAGCTTAGGTGGGGGGTTGGGAAACACCATATATTTT.

This clonotype was counted ten times or more. The chain couples TRBV3-1 to TRBJ2-3; a possible D gene is TRBD2 (5 bases). From germline, CDR1 is LGHDT and CDR2 YNNKEL (reference sequence). The CDR3 totals 14 residues. V dropped 4 bases and J dropped 3 bases, with 11 bases sitting between them. The CDR3 is CASSPGIRTDTQYF. CDR3 sequence (DNA): TGTGCCAGCAGCCCCGGGATTAGGACAGATACGCAGTATTTT.

This chain joins TRBV2 and TRBJ1-2; D is uncertain. The CDR3 contains 15 residues. Trimming pared 3 bases from V and 6 bases from J, leaving 17 bases between. Germline V gene data show CDR1 as SNHLY and CDR2 as FYNNEI. CDR3 bases: TGTGCCAGCAGTGATTGGGAAGCCTCCACAGATGGCTACACCTTC. It is translated as CASSDWEASTDGYTF.